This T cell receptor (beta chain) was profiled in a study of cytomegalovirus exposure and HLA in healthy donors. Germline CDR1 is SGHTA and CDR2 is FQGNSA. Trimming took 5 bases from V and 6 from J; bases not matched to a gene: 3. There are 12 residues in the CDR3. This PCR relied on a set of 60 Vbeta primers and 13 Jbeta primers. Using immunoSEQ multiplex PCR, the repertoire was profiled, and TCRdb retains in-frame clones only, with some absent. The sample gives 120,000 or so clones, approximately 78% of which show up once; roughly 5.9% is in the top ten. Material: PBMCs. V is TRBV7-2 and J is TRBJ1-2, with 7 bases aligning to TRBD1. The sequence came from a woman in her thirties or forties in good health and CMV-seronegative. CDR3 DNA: TGTGCCAGCAGCCGACAGGGACATGGCTACACCTTC. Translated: CASSRQGHGYTF.